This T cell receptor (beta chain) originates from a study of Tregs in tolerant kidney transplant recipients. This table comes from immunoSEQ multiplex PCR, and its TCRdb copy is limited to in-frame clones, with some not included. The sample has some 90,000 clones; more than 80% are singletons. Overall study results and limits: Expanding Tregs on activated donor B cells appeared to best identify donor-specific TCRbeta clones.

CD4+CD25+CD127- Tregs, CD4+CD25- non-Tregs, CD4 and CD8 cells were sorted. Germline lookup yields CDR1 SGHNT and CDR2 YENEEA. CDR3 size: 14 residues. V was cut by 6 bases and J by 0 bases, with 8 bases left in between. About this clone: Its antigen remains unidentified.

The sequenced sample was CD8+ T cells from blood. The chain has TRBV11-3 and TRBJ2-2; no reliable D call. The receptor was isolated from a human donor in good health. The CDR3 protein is CASSSHPNTGELFF. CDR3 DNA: TGTGCCAGCAGTTCCCACCCGAACACCGGGGAGCTGTTTTTT.